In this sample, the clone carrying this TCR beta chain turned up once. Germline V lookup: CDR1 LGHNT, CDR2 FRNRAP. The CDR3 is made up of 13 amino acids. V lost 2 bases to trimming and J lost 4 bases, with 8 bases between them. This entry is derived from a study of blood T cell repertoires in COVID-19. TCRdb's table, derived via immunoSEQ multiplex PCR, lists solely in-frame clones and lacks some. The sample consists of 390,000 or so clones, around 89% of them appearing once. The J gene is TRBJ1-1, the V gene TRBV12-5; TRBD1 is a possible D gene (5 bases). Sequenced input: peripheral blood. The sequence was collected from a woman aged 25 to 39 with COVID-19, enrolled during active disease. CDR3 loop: CASGLFGATEAFF. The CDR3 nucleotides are TGTGCTAGTGGTTTGTTTGGGGCCACTGAAGCTTTCTTT.